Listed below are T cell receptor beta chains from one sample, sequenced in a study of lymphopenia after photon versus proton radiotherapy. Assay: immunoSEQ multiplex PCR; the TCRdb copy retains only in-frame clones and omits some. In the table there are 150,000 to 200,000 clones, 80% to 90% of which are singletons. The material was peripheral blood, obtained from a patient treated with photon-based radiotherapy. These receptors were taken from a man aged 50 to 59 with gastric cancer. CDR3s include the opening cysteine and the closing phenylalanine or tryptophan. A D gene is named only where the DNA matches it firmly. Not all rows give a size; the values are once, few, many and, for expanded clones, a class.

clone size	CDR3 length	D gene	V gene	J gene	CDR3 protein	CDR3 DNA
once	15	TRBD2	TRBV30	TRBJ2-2	CAWRGRALVTGELFF	TGTGCCTGGAGGGGGAGGGCCCTAGTTACCGGGGAGCTGTTTTTT
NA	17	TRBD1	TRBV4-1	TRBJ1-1	CASSQGKGTGFSTEAFF	TGCGCCAGCAGCCAAGGGAAAGGGACAGGGTTTAGCACTGAAGCTTTCTTT
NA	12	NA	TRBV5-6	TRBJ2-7	CASSLVGNEQYF	TGTGCCAGCAGCTTGGTAGGGAACGAGCAGTACTTC
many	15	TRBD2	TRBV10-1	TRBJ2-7	CASSETSGRSYEQYF	TGCGCCAGCAGTGAGACTAGCGGGAGGTCCTACGAGCAGTACTTC
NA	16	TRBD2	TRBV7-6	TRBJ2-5	CASSSTTTSGQETQYF	TGTGCCAGCAGCTCGACCACCACTAGCGGCCAAGAGACCCAGTACTTC
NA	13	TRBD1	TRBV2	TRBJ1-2	CASSRQGERGYTF	TGTGCCAGCAGCAGACAGGGGGAGAGGGGCTACACCTTC
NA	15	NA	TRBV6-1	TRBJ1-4	CASSDTPATNEKLFF	TGTGCCAGCAGTGACACGCCTGCAACTAATGAAAAACTGTTTTTT
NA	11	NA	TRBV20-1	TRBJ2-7	CSARVVDEQYF	TGCAGTGCTAGGGTAGTGGACGAGCAGTACTTC
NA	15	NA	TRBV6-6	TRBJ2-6	CASSSHGGGANVLTF	TGTGCCAGCAGTTCCCACGGTGGAGGGGCCAACGTCCTGACTTTC
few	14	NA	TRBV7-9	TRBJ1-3	CASSLGSSGNTIYF	TGTGCCAGCAGCTTGGGCAGCTCTGGAAACACCATATATTTT
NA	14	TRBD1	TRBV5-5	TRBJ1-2	CASSLYTQGDGYTF	TGTGCCAGCAGCCTTTACACACAGGGGGATGGCTACACCTTC
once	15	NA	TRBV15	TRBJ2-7	CATSTRGTSSYEQYF	TGTGCCACCAGCACTCGCGGGACGAGCTCCTACGAGCAGTACTTC
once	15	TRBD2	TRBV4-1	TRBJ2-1	CASSRGTSRRDEQFF	TGCGCCAGCAGCCGGGGGACTAGCCGACGCGATGAGCAGTTCTTC
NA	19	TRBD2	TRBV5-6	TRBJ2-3	CASSPLPGLAGGPTDTQYF	TGTGCCAGCAGCCCACTCCCGGGACTAGCGGGAGGGCCTACAGATACGCAGTATTTT
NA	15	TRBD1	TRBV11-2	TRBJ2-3	CASSRRGQYTDTQYF	TGTGCCAGCAGCCGCCGGGGACAGTACACAGATACGCAGTATTTT
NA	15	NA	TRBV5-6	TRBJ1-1	CASSLGQSMNTEAFF	TGTGCCAGCAGCTTGGGGCAGTCGATGAACACTGAAGCTTTCTTT
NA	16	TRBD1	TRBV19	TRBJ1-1	CASSIQTGGLDTEAFF	TGTGCCAGTAGTATCCAGACAGGGGGCCTGGACACTGAAGCTTTCTTT
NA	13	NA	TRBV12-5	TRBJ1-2	CASGVGENYGYTF	TGTGCTAGTGGTGTGGGGGAGAACTATGGCTACACCTTC
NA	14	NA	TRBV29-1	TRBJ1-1	CSVAGIQGKGEAFF	TGCAGCGTTGCCGGTATACAGGGTAAGGGTGAAGCTTTCTTT
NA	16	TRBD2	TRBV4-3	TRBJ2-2	CASSPGWTSDVGELFF	TGCGCCAGCAGCCCCGGGTGGACTAGCGATGTCGGGGAGCTGTTTTTT
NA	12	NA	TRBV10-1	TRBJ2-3	CASSIHTDTQYF	TGCGCCAGCAGTATTCACACAGATACGCAGTATTTT
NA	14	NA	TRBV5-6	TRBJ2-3	CASSLGRETDTQYF	TGTGCCAGCAGCTTGGGACGGGAAACAGATACGCAGTATTTT
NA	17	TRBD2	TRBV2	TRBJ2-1	CASSEAPAGTSGNEQFF	TGTGCCAGCAGTGAAGCGCCCGCCGGGACTAGCGGAAATGAGCAGTTCTTC
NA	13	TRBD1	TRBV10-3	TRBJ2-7	CAISGQGEGEQYF	TGTGCCATCAGCGGACAGGGTGAGGGCGAGCAGTACTTC
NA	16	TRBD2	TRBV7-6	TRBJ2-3	CASRQTSGRSIDTQYF	TGTGCCAGCAGACAGACTAGCGGGAGGAGCATAGATACGCAGTATTTT
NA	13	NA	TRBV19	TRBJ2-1	CASSIAQTYEQFF	TGTGCCAGTAGTATAGCACAGACATACGAGCAGTTCTTC
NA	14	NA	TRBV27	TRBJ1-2	CASSSANELYGYTF	TGTGCCAGCAGTTCCGCCAACGAACTCTATGGCTACACCTTC
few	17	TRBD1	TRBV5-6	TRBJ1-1	CASSLDRGGRGNTEAFF	TGTGCCAGCAGCTTGGACAGGGGTGGAAGAGGGAACACTGAAGCTTTCTTT
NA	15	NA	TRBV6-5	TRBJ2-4	CASSPVGGAKNIQYF	TGTGCCAGCAGCCCGGTTGGGGGGGCCAAAAACATTCAGTACTTC
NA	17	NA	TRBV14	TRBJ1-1	CASSQGEGRVLNTEAFF	TGTGCCAGCAGCCAGGGAGAAGGGAGAGTTTTGAACACTGAAGCTTTCTTT
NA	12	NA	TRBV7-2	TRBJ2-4	CASSPGVSVQYF	TGTGCCAGCAGTCCAGGGGTATCTGTTCAGTACTTC
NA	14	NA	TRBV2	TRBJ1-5	CASSGKDRLQPQHF	TGTGCCAGCAGCGGTAAGGACCGGCTACAGCCCCAGCATTTT
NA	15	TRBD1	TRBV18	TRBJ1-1	CASSPARGIGTEAFF	TGTGCCAGCTCACCGGCCAGGGGGATCGGCACTGAAGCTTTCTTT